The T cell receptor beta chain described here comes from a study of cytomegalovirus exposure and HLA in healthy donors (dated by TCRdb to the late 2010s). Some background on the complete study: In an earlier analysis of under 600 of the donors, about 270 Gb of sequence data and 90 million to 120 million unique TCR beta sequences from approximately 180 million T cells were reported. An early release covering 550 to 700 HLA-typed donors comprised 300 to 350 gigabases of sequencing data and around 80 million unique TCR sequences. Of the 300 to 500 genotyped donors, 81% were placed in the genetic ancestry cluster associated with self-reported Caucasian donors. The aim of the study was to test whether cataloging public T cell receptors could identify signatures of past pathogen exposure. The T cell repertoires of 666 subjects were profiled by immunosequencing and related to cytomegalovirus serostatus. Besides the first cohort of under 700 subjects, a separate validation cohort made up of 120 different subjects was used. High-throughput TCR immunosequencing, statistical association of individual TCRs with disease status, and machine learning were combined to predict cytomegalovirus infection status. In a later analysis, previously published TCR beta repertoires from 500 to 750 donors were re-analyzed and high-resolution HLA genotyping was added so that TCR occurrence patterns could be studied. The later analysis used no new phenotypic data to find candidate immune exposures, relying instead on TCR beta sequences and their occurrence across donors. In an earlier analysis of a few hundred of the donors, high-throughput TCR beta sequencing was used to judge whether each TCR beta V gene segment behaved as functional or pseudogenic. Alongside the repertoire data, information on donor age, sex, ethnicity and CMV serostatus was compiled. A later genetic analysis used genome-wide SNP genotypes for 398 of the 666 donors, treating that subset as a discovery cohort. All discovery cohort repertoires had been generated using a single sequencing platform. HLA typing included class I and class II loci at four-digit resolution. The number of donors typed differed by locus, with roughly 629-640 for A, B, C, DRB1 and DQB1, over 500 for DQA1, 600 to 610 for DPA1, and around 450 for DPB1. Four to six DR-DQ haplotypes were handled as single units for association and clustering because linkage in the cohort was strong. Among about 360 genotyped donors of the cohort, an average of roughly 240,000 unique TCR beta nucleotide sequences were sequenced per donor, roughly a sixth of them non-productive.

CDR1 and CDR2 are drawn from the germline V gene (reference sequence): LNHNV, YYDKDF. The CDR3 runs 14 residues from the cysteine to the phenylalanine. The only DNA kept is the CDR3, 42 bases in frame from the first base. V drops 3 bases and J drops 3 bases, leaving 8 bases in between. Study-wide findings and limitations: Only TCR beta chains were sequenced in this cohort, and the absence of alpha or paired-chain data limited detectable features. It was suggested by the authors that the approach could potentially be generalized to other disease states and immunological phenotypes. In a later analysis, 16,951 TCR beta sequences were associated with specific HLA alleles at a false discovery rate of 0.05. According to a later analysis, parvovirus B19, influenza, CMV and Epstein-Barr virus appeared linked to several top co-occurrence clusters. Presence/absence analyses assumed roughly uniform sequencing depth across donors, an assumption that may not hold. When HLA alleles, especially DR and DQ, strongly co-occurred, attributing TCR associations to individual alleles was difficult. Because the 87-base-pair reads could not distinguish some IMGT-functional V segments, including TRBV6-2 and TRBV6-3, those segments were excluded. In the study, some 180 TCR beta chains were listed as associated with cytomegalovirus. HLA typing was unavailable for some donors at each locus, so association tests used only the typed subset. Broadly in line with IMGT annotations, most TCR beta V segments showed up in productive rearrangements about 90% or about 30% of the time in an earlier analysis of 587 of the donors. A further reported finding was that TCR beta sequences accurately predicted the HLA-A and HLA-B alleles for most subjects in the first cohort. A later genetic analysis associated a missense DCLRE1C variant with V-gene and J-gene trimming of TCR beta chains, and an independent cohort replicated the association. Immune exposure information for the cohort was limited to CMV serostatus. In a later genetic analysis, fewer N-insertions in productive TCRs were reported among donors in an Asian-associated ancestry cluster than the roughly 670-donor mean. In a later analysis, TCR association rates were found to vary across HLA loci, with the most associated TCRs seen for DRB1 alleles and the fewest for HLA-C alleles. A group of highly shared sequence variants was considered likely to be a technical artifact of the sequencing pipeline. Compared with equally common non-associated chains, HLA-associated TCR beta chains in a later analysis were more clonally expanded and had lower generation probabilities. Correlated functional status among segregating V segments might be attributable to linkage disequilibrium, but an unknown experimental factor could not be ruled out. In vitro tests confirmed that a few of the cytomegalovirus-associated TCR beta chains recognize cytomegalovirus antigens. Cytomegalovirus status was reported to be diagnosed by the classifier with high specificity and sensitivity in both the original and validation cohorts. Because counts were too low, about 15 rarely observed V segments, including chromosome 9 orphons, were left out of the earlier analysis of about 500 of the donors. In a later analysis, most CMV-associated TCR beta chains were found to appear HLA-restricted, with HLA associations seemingly driven largely by CMV exposure. Most TCR sequences were observed very rarely across donors, whereas some public TCRs were present in many individuals.

The cohort consisted of 666 healthy bone marrow donors. At the time of sampling, all cohort members were nominally healthy, though unrecorded immune exposures were likely present. The donor was CMV seronegative and belonged to the group of 352 seronegative cohort members. Each donor provided a peripheral blood sample, and peripheral blood mononuclear cells were used for TCR beta sequencing. The Qiagen DNeasy Blood Extraction Kit was used to extract genomic DNA from the blood cell samples. Library preparation used the immunoSEQ multiplex PCR assay. For the multiplex PCR, a mixture combining 60 forward primers for TCR Vbeta segments and 13 reverse primers for TCR Jbeta segments was used. A multiplex PCR assay on genomic DNA amplified the CDR3 region of rearranged TCR beta genes. The Illumina HiSeq System was used to sequence the amplified TCR beta libraries as 87-base-pair reads. The published analysis was carried out like this. Across the 700 or so repertoires, a later analysis counted about 81 million unique TCR beta chains, around 10 million of which were shared by at least two donors. Raw reads were error-corrected and collapsed into unique sequences with a nearest-neighbor algorithm that merged closely related sequences to remove PCR and sequencing errors. Alignment of CDR3 sequences to IMGT reference sequences was used to assign V, D and J gene segments. For a sequence to be retained, at least a six-nucleotide match to both a V gene segment and a J gene segment was required. A rearrangement was called productive if the CDR3 had no stop codons and remained in frame with V and J, and every other rearrangement was called non-productive. Following IMGT convention, CDR3 was defined as the stretch from the second conserved V-encoded cysteine up to the conserved J-encoded phenylalanine. Sequences without an unambiguous match to a single V gene segment were excluded from the earlier analysis of about 600 of the donors. An earlier analysis of a few hundred of the donors classified V segments as functional when productive rearrangements were above 56.7% and as segregating when the standard deviation between donors was above 5%. To diagnose cytomegalovirus status from the catalog of TCR beta chain sequences, a statistical classification framework was built. In a later analysis, TCR nucleotide sequences were compared against IMGT/GENE-DB human TR gene sequences so that V and J genes could be assigned. The TCRdist pipeline was used in a later analysis to assign CDR3 sequences and most-parsimonious VDJ recombination scenarios. A later analysis defined each TCR beta chain by its CDR3 amino acid sequence plus V-gene family, and excluded reads lacking a unique V-gene family. As a way to deal with suspected cross-contamination and a sequencing artifact, a later analysis dropped approximately 590 nucleotide sequences that were highly shared and had low generation probability. In a later analysis, a clonal expansion index was calculated for each public chain from normalized within-repertoire ranks of inferred template counts. In a later analysis, generation probabilities were computed using a VDJ recombination model fitted to out-of-frame rearrangements, and the results were checked against IGoR. Hypergeometric tests were used in a later analysis to score TCR-TCR, TCR-HLA and TCR-CMV co-occurrence, with a repertoire-size bias correction applied to the TCR pairs. In a later analysis, false discovery rates were estimated by permuting HLA or CMV assignments 20 times. In a later analysis, co-occurring TCRs were grouped with DBSCAN, and TCRdist sequence similarity was added when clustering was performed within HLA-allele-positive subsets. For co-occurrence clustering, repertoires with fewer than 30,000 or more than 120,000 public chains were excluded, along with 5 or 6 repertoires with anomalous nucleotide sharing. This immuneACCESS table, as held by TCRdb, lists in-frame sequences with V and J called but not all clones. Of the missing ones, under half trace to an unresolved V gene in checked studies; the others have no known cause. V and J calls and clone size are copied from that table; D and trimming were computed from the DNA. The sample includes roughly 77,000 clones, with around 84% observed a single time. In total, the top ten clones hold around 4.8% of the sample.

Comment on this clone: What antigen it recognizes has not been identified. No per-base quality is available; no much larger clone lies one base away.

This TCR was recovered from a man aged 40-55 years in good health and CMV-seronegative. Sequenced: PBMCs. The rearranged chain carries TRBV15 and TRBJ2-2; perhaps TRBD1 is the D gene, with 6 bases matching. CDR3 protein: CATSRDSYTGELFF. Here is the DNA: TGTGCCACCAGCAGGGACAGTTACACCGGGGAGCTGTTTTTT. This CDR3, with the reference TRBV15 and TRBJ2-2 proteins standing in past its ends, gives the full variable domain DAMVIQNPRYQVTQFGKPVTLSCSQTLNHNVMYWYQQKSSQAPKLLFHYYDKDFNNEADTPDNFQSRRPNTSFCFLDIRSPGLGDTAMYLCATSRDSYTGELFFGEGSRLTVL.